The 4 T cell receptor beta chains in this list originate from one sample, sequenced in a study of blood T cell repertoires in COVID-19. The data were produced by immunoSEQ multiplex PCR, yet TCRdb's version contains in-frame clones alone and is incomplete. Seen here are around 94,000 clones, around 73% observed once, and the top ten hold around 9.8%. Sequencing used peripheral blood. The receptors stem from a man in his 60s with active or convalescent COVID-19.

The V and J genes are TRBV5-4 and TRBJ2-7, with D perhaps TRBD2 (6 bases). This CDR3 has 13 residues. Germline lookup yields CDR1 SGHNT and CDR2 YYREEE (reference sequence). V was trimmed by 4 bases and J by 1 base, leaving 9 bases between them. The DNA of the CDR3 is TGTGCCAGCAGCGGGGGGTGGTCCTACGAGCAGTACTTC. Translation: CASSGGWSYEQYF.

The V call is TRBV27, the J call TRBJ1-2; perhaps TRBD1 as D (6 bases). Germline V gene lookup returns CDR1 MNHEY and CDR2 SMNVEV (reference sequence). The CDR3 covers 14 residues. Trimming removed 3 bases at V and 3 bases at J, with 11 bases between. For the CDR3, the DNA is TGTGCCAGCAGTTTTAACAGGGCTCACTATGGCTACACCTTC. It encodes CASSFNRAHYGYTF.

This clone has at least ten counts. This chain joins TRBV7-9 and TRBJ1-2; 7 nucleotides match TRBD1. Germline V gives CDR1 SEHNR, CDR2 FQNEAQ (reference sequence). The CDR3 contains 17 residues. V lost 5 bases to trimming and J lost 8 bases; unmatched junction nucleotides: 20. CDR3 loop: CASSVNKYAVTGSGYTF. The DNA of the CDR3 is TGTGCCAGCAGCGTCAACAAGTACGCCGTGACAGGGAGCGGCTACACCTTC.

The sample holds a few counts of this clone. V gene TRBV29-1 combines with J gene TRBJ2-7, with TRBD2 matching over 10 bases. CDR1 and CDR2 (germline): SQVTM, ANQGSEA. The CDR3 sequence is 13 residues long. V lost 4 bases to trimming and J lost 3 bases; unmatched junction nucleotides: 3. CDR3 sequence: CSVVPSGSYEQYV. The CDR3 nucleotides are TGCAGCGTTGTGCCTAGCGGGAGCTACGAGCAGTACGTC.